Each of the 23 T cell receptor beta chains below was sequenced from the same sample in a study of blood T cell repertoires in COVID-19. Sequencing used immunoSEQ multiplex PCR; TCRdb keeps in-frame clones, though not all of them. The sample consists of a few hundred thousand clones, approximately 78% of them appearing once. Sequenced input: peripheral blood. These receptors were collected from a woman older than 75 with acute or convalescent COVID-19.

The CDR3 nucleotides are TGCGCCAGCAGCTCCGGGACTAGCGGGAGTAGTCGCACCGGGGAGCTGTTTTTT. This encodes CASSSGTSGSSRTGELFF. The V call is TRBV5-1, the J call TRBJ2-2, with TRBD2 matching 14 bases. V lost 3 bases and J lost 4; bases outside the gene matches: 8. There are 18 residues in the CDR3. Germline V lookup: CDR1 SGHRS, CDR2 YFSETQ.

The chain joins TRBV7-2 to TRBJ2-1, with TRBD2 as a possible D gene (6 bases). Germline CDR1 reads SGHTA; CDR2 reads FQGNSA. V lost 1 base and J lost 9, with 16 bases in between. The length of the CDR3 is 15 residues. The chain's CDR3 is CASSLGLVGIGEQFF. The CDR3 coding sequence is TGTGCCAGCAGCTTAGGACTAGTCGGGATAGGTGAGCAGTTCTTC.

The chain recombines TRBV13 with TRBJ1-1; the match to TRBD1 covers 10 bases. The V and J ends lost 5 bases and 6 bases, in that order; junction bases with no gene match: 6. CDR1 PRHDT and CDR2 FYEKMQ come from the germline V gene (reference sequence). The CDR3 consists of 14 residues. The CDR3 nucleotides are TGTGCCAGCAGCCTGGGACAGGGGAATGCTGAAGCTTTCTTT. Protein: CASSLGQGNAEAFF.

This sequence joins TRBV24-1 and TRBJ1-1; D is unresolved. CDR3 length: 12 amino acids. Trimming stripped 3 bases from V and 10 bases from J, with 11 bases between. CDR1 and CDR2 (germline): KGHDR, SFDVKD. The DNA for the CDR3 is TGTGCCACCAGTGATCCAGTATACCCAGCTTTCTTT. It encodes CATSDPVYPAFF.

The V call is TRBV10-1, the J call TRBJ1-2; D is unresolved. The V end was cut by 5 bases, the J end by 8 bases, with 15 bases between. Germline CDR1 WNHNN, CDR2 SYGVQD (reference sequence). The CDR3 totals 13 residues. This CDR3 reads CASSPGIDLGYTF. The CDR3 DNA reads TGCGCCAGCAGTCCCGGGATAGACCTGGGCTACACCTTC.

The chain joins TRBV7-8 to TRBJ1-5, with D possibly matching TRBD1 (5 bases). The CDR3 spans 14 residues. In germline, CDR1 is SGHVS, CDR2 FQNEAQ. V was pared by 0 bases and J by 4 bases, with 7 bases between. CDR3 protein: CASSLAGGNQPQHF. DNA for the CDR3: TGTGCCAGCAGCTTAGCGGGGGGAAATCAGCCCCAGCATTTT.

The CDR3 region has the DNA TGTGCCAGCAGCAAAGAGGGGACACTCGGCTATGGCTACACCTTC. This gives the protein CASSKEGTLGYGYTF. The rearrangement uses TRBV21-1 and TRBJ1-2; the table's D call of TRBD1 was not tested on the DNA. TRBV21-1 is tagged as a pseudogene. The CDR3 contains 15 residues.

The gene calls are TRBV7-2 and TRBJ2-2; possibly TRBD1 for D (5 bases). V was pared by 1 base and J by 5 bases, with 8 bases between. Germline CDR1 is SGHTA and CDR2 is FQGNSA. The CDR3 spans 14 residues. The CDR3 region is CASSLEGVTGELFF. CDR3 coding DNA: TGTGCCAGCAGCTTAGAAGGGGTTACCGGGGAGCTGTTTTTT.

The genes are TRBV28 and TRBJ1-6; 7 positions agree with TRBD1. V shed 7 bases, J shed 0 bases, and the junction held 6 bases outside the gene matches. Germline CDR1 is MDHEN and CDR2 is SYDVKM. CDR3 length: 16 residues. The CDR3 reads CASNPWDSSYNSPLHF. CDR3 sequence (DNA): TGTGCCAGCAATCCTTGGGACAGCTCCTATAATTCACCCCTCCACTTT.

The V gene is TRBV24-1, the J gene TRBJ2-6, with D perhaps matching TRBD1 (6 bases). The CDR3 totals 16 residues. The germline gives CDR1 KGHDR, CDR2 SFDVKD. Trimming cost V 6 bases and J 0 bases, with 11 bases left between them. CDR3 sequence: CATSPTGRSGANVLTF. CDR3 nucleotides: TGTGCCACCAGTCCGACAGGCCGCTCTGGGGCCAACGTCCTGACTTTC.

V and J are TRBV7-2 and TRBJ1-2; 9 positions match TRBD1. The CDR3 has 14 amino acids. V dropped 5 bases and J dropped 6; count of bases not matched to a gene: 7. CDR1 and CDR2 from the germline V gene are SGHTA and FQGNSA. CDR3 region: CASSPYTGGDGYTF. The CDR3 nucleotides are TGTGCCAGCAGCCCATACACAGGGGGCGATGGCTACACCTTC.

The chain is built from TRBV3-1 (or the pseudogene TRBV3-2) and TRBJ1-2; TRBD1 is a possible D gene (6 bases). This CDR3 region has 15 residues. The V end lost 5 bases, the J end lost 2 bases, and 15 bases lay between the germline ends. From germline, CDR1 is LGHDT and CDR2 YNNKEL (reference sequence). CDR3 amino acids: CASSAGQLINYGYTF. The CDR3 nucleotides are TGTGCCAGCAGCGCCGGACAGCTGATAAACTATGGCTACACCTTC.

The J gene is TRBJ1-2, the V gene TRBV19; 11 positions agree with TRBD1. CDR3 length equals 17 residues. Germline values: CDR1 LNHDA, CDR2 SQIVND (reference sequence). J gave up 4 bases and V 1 base, and 8 bases lay outside the gene matches. CDR3 DNA sequence: TGTGCCAGTAGTATAGGCGGGACAGGGGGGGACCTCTATGGCTACACCTTC. Protein product: CASSIGGTGGDLYGYTF. Looking up the rest from reference TRBV19 and TRBJ1-2 gives the full variable domain: DGGITQSPKYLFRKEGQNVTLSCEQNLNHDAMYWYRQDPGQGLRLIYYSQIVNDFQKGDIAEGYSVSREKKESFPLTVTSAQKNPTAFYLCASSIGGTGGDLYGYTFGSGTRLTVV.

The chain has TRBV19 and TRBJ1-1; possibly TRBD1 for D (6 bases). The CDR3 loop spans 15 amino acids. V gave up 3 bases and J gave up 1 base, with 12 bases separating them. From germline, CDR1 is LNHDA and CDR2 SQIVND (reference sequence). CDR3 nucleotide sequence: TGTGCCAGTAGTATGCAGGGGTTGGAGAACACTGAAGCTTTCTTT. Residues: CASSMQGLENTEAFF.

The chain combines TRBV7-8 with TRBJ2-7; 8 positions match TRBD2. This CDR3 region has 18 residues. Germline V gene data show CDR1 as SGHVS and CDR2 as FQNEAQ. Germline trimming cut 0 bases from V and 2 bases from J; bases unmatched to any gene: 12. CDR3 protein: CASSLASTGGGTPYEQYF. For the CDR3, the DNA is TGTGCCAGCAGCTTAGCCTCCACAGGCGGGGGGACCCCCTACGAGCAGTACTTC.

The rearrangement uses TRBV7-3 and TRBJ2-1, with 7 bases matching TRBD2. CDR1 and CDR2 from the germline V gene are SGHTA and FQGTGA. The V segment lost 1 base and the J segment 0 bases; nucleotides outside the gene matches: 3. This CDR3 comprises 16 residues. CDR3 loop: CASSLREGSSYNEQFF. In nucleotides, the CDR3 is TGTGCCAGCAGCTTAAGGGAGGGAAGCTCCTACAATGAGCAGTTCTTC.

The chain couples TRBV10-3 to TRBJ2-7, with 13 bases matching TRBD2. The junction had 12 bases not matched to a gene; V was cut back by 4 bases and J by 6 bases. CDR1 and CDR2 (germline): ENHRY, SYGVKD. The CDR3 runs to 17 residues. CDR3 residues: CAISASPTSGGAFEQYF. The CDR3 region has the DNA TGTGCCATCAGTGCCAGTCCTACTAGCGGGGGGGCATTCGAGCAGTACTTC.

In this sample, this clone turned up a few times. The V call is TRBV29-1, the J call TRBJ2-7; TRBD2 matches at 13 bases. V lost 2 bases and J lost 5; bases outside the gene matches: 3. This CDR3 has 14 residues. Germline V lookup: CDR1 SQVTM, CDR2 ANQGSEA. The CDR3 region is CSVETGTSGNEQYF. For the CDR3, the DNA is TGCAGCGTTGAAACCGGGACTAGCGGGAACGAGCAGTACTTC.

This chain links TRBV27 with TRBJ1-1, with D maybe TRBD1 (5 bases). CDR3 length: 13 amino acids. Trimming stripped 7 bases from V and 4 bases from J, with 13 bases between. Germline V gives CDR1 MNHEY, CDR2 SMNVEV (reference sequence). The CDR3 loop reads CASKGGGSTEAFF. CDR3 sequence (DNA): TGTGCCAGCAAGGGTGGGGGGAGCACTGAAGCTTTCTTT.

The chain recombines TRBV6-5 with TRBJ1-2; TRBD1 is a possible D gene (6 bases). V was pared by 7 bases and J by 3 bases, with 12 bases between. Germline CDR1 is MNHEY and CDR2 is SVGAGI. The CDR3 sequence is 13 residues long. DNA of the CDR3: TGTGCCAGCAAGGGTACAGGGCACTATGGCTACACCTTC. Its translation is CASKGTGHYGYTF.

In its sample, this clone was seen a few times. This chain uses TRBV5-4 with TRBJ2-7; D is perhaps TRBD1 (6 bases). The germline V gene has CDR1 SGHNT and CDR2 YYREEE (reference sequence). This CDR3 is 14 amino acids long. V was pared by 0 bases and J by 5 bases, with 12 bases between. The CDR3 DNA follows: TGTGCCAGCAGCTTGGTTTTGGGGGCCGACGAGCAGTACTTC. Its translation: CASSLVLGADEQYF. The whole variable domain, filled in from reference TRBV5-4 and TRBJ2-7, reads ETGVTQSPTHLIKTRGQQVTLRCSSQSGHNTVSWYQQALGQGPQFIFQYYREEENGRGNFPPRFSGLQFPNYSSELNVNALELDDSALYLCASSLVLGADEQYFGPGTRLTVT.

V and J are TRBV5-1 and TRBJ2-2; 9 bases map to TRBD2. The J segment lost 6 bases and the V segment lost 3 bases, leaving 15 bases of the junction unmatched. Looked up from germline, CDR1 is SGHRS and CDR2 is YFSETQ. This CDR3 is 18 amino acids long. The CDR3 region is CASSSRQGLAGVSGELFF. For the CDR3, the DNA is TGCGCCAGCAGCTCGCGACAGGGTTTAGCGGGAGTTTCCGGGGAGCTGTTTTTT.

The chain links TRBV5-4 to TRBJ1-2; D might be TRBD1 (5 bases). The CDR3 runs 17 residues. CDR1 SGHNT and CDR2 YYREEE come from the germline V gene (reference sequence). Trimming removed 4 bases at V and 2 bases at J, with 21 bases between. CDR3 nucleotide sequence: TGTGCCAGCAGCCTCCCTCCCGGCAGGGTGACCAACTATGGCTACACCTTC. Protein: CASSLPPGRVTNYGYTF.